This is a list of T cell receptor beta chains from one sample in a study of spatial heterogeneity in lung cancer. One entry per CDR3 protein results from TCRdb running MiXCR on the 5' RACE reads. The data contain about 120,000 distinct CDR3 sequences, 12% of them singletons. The sequencing used PBMCs, collected at follow-up. Every receptor here comes from a male donor with early-stage non-small cell lung cancer. The CDR3 runs from the conserved cysteine through the conserved F or W. D genes are given only for firm matches. Part of the rows lack a size; the others show once, few, many or a class for expanded clones.

>TRBJ2-5|14|few|TRBV4-1|TRBD2
CASSQVAGVETQYF
TGCGCCAGCAGCCAAGTAGCGGGGGTAGAGACCCAGTACTTC
>TRBJ2-3|12|many|TRBV29-1|-
CSGDWGTDTQYF
TGCAGCGGGGATTGGGGCACAGATACGCAGTATTTT
>TRBJ2-5|20|few|TRBV6-1|-
CASSEGVRWTPQGFQETQYF
TGTGCCAGCAGTGAAGGGGTTAGATGGACTCCCCAGGGCTTCCAAGAGACCCAGTACTTC
>TRBJ1-1|14|many|TRBV10-2|-
CASSETRANTEAFF
TGCGCCAGCAGTGAGACCCGGGCGAACACTGAAGCTTTCTTT
>TRBJ2-2|11|many|TRBV20-1|-
CSARDRGELFF
TGCAGTGCTAGAGATCGAGGGGAGCTGTTTTTT
>TRBJ2-1|15|many|TRBV28|-
CASSAGGPSYNEQFF
TGTGCCAGCAGTGCCGGGGGCCCCTCCTACAATGAGCAGTTCTTC
>TRBJ2-1|15|-|TRBV10-1|TRBD1
CASSTTGVDRNEQFF
TGCGCCAGCAGTACCACAGGGGTCGACCGAAATGAGCAGTTCTTC
>TRBJ1-2|13|few|TRBV28|TRBD1
CASRTGANYGYTF
TGTGCCAGCCGGACAGGCGCGAACTATGGCTACACCTTC
>TRBJ1-2|15|-|TRBV5-1|-
CASSLAPGNNYGYTF
TGCGCCAGCAGCTTGGCCCCAGGGAACAACTATGGCTACACCTTC
>TRBJ2-7|15|-|TRBV11-2|TRBD1
CASSDRDRGVHEQYF
TGTGCCAGCAGCGACCGGGACAGGGGTGTCCACGAGCAGTACTTC
>TRBJ1-2|13|-|TRBV6-5|TRBD1
CASSQGQDRGYTF
TGTGCCAGCAGTCAAGGACAGGACCGAGGCTACACCTTC
>TRBJ2-7|15|few|TRBV10-3|-
CAISALSRRALEQYF
TGTGCCATCAGTGCCCTCTCACGGAGGGCCCTCGAGCAGTACTTC
>TRBJ1-6|15|-|TRBV28|TRBD1
CASSLGQGGNSPLHF
TGTGCCAGCAGTTTAGGACAGGGTGGTAATTCACCCCTCCACTTT
>TRBJ2-5|15|few|TRBV7-2|TRBD2
CASSSSLAGGETQYF
TGTGCCAGCAGCTCCTCCCTAGCGGGGGGTGAGACCCAGTACTTC
>TRBJ1-5|15|many|TRBV5-1|TRBD1
CASSLQGAQNQPQHF
TGCGCCAGCAGCTTACAGGGGGCGCAAAATCAGCCCCAGCATTTT